This T cell receptor (beta chain) was captured in a study of shared clonotypes between healthy human individuals. The protocol was immunoSEQ multiplex PCR, while the TCRdb copy is restricted to in-frame clones and leaves out a portion. The data contain roughly 410,000 clones, just over 95% of them singletons. The V end lost 4 bases, the J end lost 3 bases, and 7 bases lay between the germline ends. CDR3 size: 11 residues. Germline V gene lookup returns CDR1 DFQATT and CDR2 SNEGSKA (reference sequence). To note about this clone: This CDR3 is also generated by other DNA sequences in the sample.

What was sequenced was memory CD8+ T cells sorted from blood. Subset noted: CD45RO+ cells pooled with CCR7-negative TemRA cells. The receptor was derived from a man in his thirties or forties in good health. This chain links TRBV20-1 with TRBJ2-7; unclear D gene. The CDR3 here is CSAISSYEQYF. The CDR3 region has the DNA TGCAGTGCTATCTCTAGCTACGAGCAGTACTTC.